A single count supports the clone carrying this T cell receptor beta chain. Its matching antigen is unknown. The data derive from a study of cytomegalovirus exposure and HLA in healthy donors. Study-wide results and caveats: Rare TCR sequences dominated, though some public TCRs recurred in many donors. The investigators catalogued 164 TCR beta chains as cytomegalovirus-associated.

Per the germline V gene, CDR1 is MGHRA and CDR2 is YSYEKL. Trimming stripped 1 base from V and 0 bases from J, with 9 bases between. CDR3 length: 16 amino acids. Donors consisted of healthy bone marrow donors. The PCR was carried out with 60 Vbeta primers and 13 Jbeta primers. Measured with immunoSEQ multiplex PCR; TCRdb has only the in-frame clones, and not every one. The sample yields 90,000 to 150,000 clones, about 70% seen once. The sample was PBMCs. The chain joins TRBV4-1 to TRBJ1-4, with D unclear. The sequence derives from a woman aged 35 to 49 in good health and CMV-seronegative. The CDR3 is CASSQVPGTTNEKLFF. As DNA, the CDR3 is TGCGCCAGCAGCCAAGTTCCGGGGACAACTAATGAAAAACTGTTTTTT.